These T cell receptor beta chains were read from a single sample in a study of metastatic and nonmetastatic thyroid tumors. TCRdb re-called the PCR reads through MiXCR. The table shows about 37,000 clones, with roughly 14% occurring only once. The sample consisted of blood. The receptors derive from a female donor with papillary thyroid cancer or a benign thyroid nodule (not recorded which). Some clones in this sample may be carry-over from other donors' samples. Both conserved end residues are part of each CDR3. D genes are given only for firm matches. Only some rows state a clone size, as once, few, many or a class for expanded clones.

D gene,V gene,clone size,J gene,CDR3 protein,CDR3 DNA
.,TRBV30,many,TRBJ1-1,CAWRRDGNTEAFF,TGTGCCTGGAGACGGGACGGGAACACTGAAGCTTTCTTT
.,TRBV28,medium-sized,TRBJ1-2,CASSRPGAGNYGYTF,TGTGCCAGCAGCCGGCCCGGGGCCGGTAACTATGGCTACACCTTC
.,TRBV20-1,.,TRBJ1-1,CSASYFWRGAEAFF,TGCAGTGCTAGCTATTTCTGGCGTGGCGCTGAAGCTTTCTTT
TRBD1,TRBV6-1,many,TRBJ2-3,CASSGRQGWDTQYF,TGTGCCAGCAGTGGTAGACAGGGCTGGGATACGCAGTATTTT
.,TRBV4-1,many,TRBJ2-1,CASSQGGYNEQFF,TGCGCCAGCAGCCAAGGGGGGTACAATGAGCAGTTCTTC
.,TRBV11-3,.,TRBJ1-1,CASSLGAWVTEAFF,TGTGCCAGCAGCTTAGGGGCCTGGGTCACTGAAGCTTTCTTT
TRBD1,TRBV28,many,TRBJ2-7,CASSYTGDEQYF,TGTGCCAGCAGCTATACAGGGGACGAGCAGTACTTC
.,TRBV5-1,many,TRBJ1-2,CASSPVGGLPGDGYTF,TGCGCCAGCAGCCCTGTTGGGGGTCTCCCTGGGGATGGCTACACCTTC
.,TRBV19,few,TRBJ2-7,CASSTGPYYEQYF,TGTGCCAGTAGTACTGGACCCTACTACGAGCAGTACTTC
.,TRBV6-1,.,TRBJ2-7,CASSERNSPSTYF,TGTGCCAGCAGCGAAAGGAACAGCCCGAGTACATACTTC
.,TRBV7-6,many,TRBJ2-1,CASSLQGGDEQFF,TGTGCCAGCAGTTTACAGGGCGGTGATGAGCAGTTCTTC
.,TRBV29-1,many,TRBJ1-1,CSVHIGTEAFF,TGCAGCGTGCACATAGGAACTGAAGCTTTCTTT
.,TRBV9,many,TRBJ1-5,CASSAGMRQPQHF,TGTGCCAGCAGCGCAGGGATGAGGCAGCCCCAGCATTTT
TRBD2,TRBV6-1,medium-sized,TRBJ2-1,CASTFQATSGNNEQFF,TGTGCCAGCACCTTTCAAGCGACTAGCGGGAACAATGAGCAGTTCTTC
TRBD1,TRBV2,many,TRBJ2-5,CATQQQTGGQETQYF,TGTGCCACCCAACAACAGACAGGGGGCCAAGAGACCCAGTACTTC
.,TRBV18,many,TRBJ1-1,CASSLYGVSGTEAFF,TGTGCCAGCTCACTATATGGGGTAAGTGGCACTGAAGCTTTCTTT
.,TRBV28,many,TRBJ1-1,CASSFLNTEAFF,TGTGCCAGCAGTTTCTTGAACACTGAAGCTTTCTTT
.,TRBV12-3/TRBV12-4,.,TRBJ1-1,CARSLGTVEAFF,TGTGCCAGGAGTCTTGGGACGGTTGAAGCTTTCTTT
.,TRBV5-8,many,TRBJ1-1,CASSFGGLKAFF,TGTGCCAGCAGCTTTGGCGGCCTTAAGGCTTTCTTT
.,TRBV6-5,medium-sized,TRBJ1-2,CASSYSTAGGYGYTF,TGTGCCAGCAGTTACTCGACAGCCGGGGGCTATGGCTACACCTTC
.,TRBV27,many,TRBJ1-6,CASTQGPYNSPLHF,TGTGCCAGCACCCAGGGTCCCTATAATTCACCCCTCCACTTT
.,TRBV6-1,.,TRBJ1-1,CASTLIGGTEALF,TGTGCAAGCACCCTCATAGGGGGTACTGAAGCTCTCTTT
TRBD2,TRBV28,many,TRBJ2-3,CASKTSGLATQYF,TGTGCCAGCAAGACTAGCGGCCTCGCTACGCAGTATTTT
TRBD2,TRBV27,many,TRBJ2-3,CASSVGTSKPPDTQYF,TGTGCCAGCAGTGTCGGGACTAGCAAACCCCCAGATACGCAGTATTTT
.,TRBV6-1,few,TRBJ2-5,CASGLAPQNVETQYF,TGTGCCAGCGGTTTAGCACCCCAGAACGTAGAGACCCAGTACTTC
.,TRBV9,many,TRBJ2-2,CASSPLGGELFF,TGTGCCAGCAGCCCTCTAGGCGGGGAGCTGTTTTTT
.,TRBV27,many,TRBJ1-1,CASSLSEVGWSNTEAFF,TGTGCCAGCAGTTTATCGGAGGTGGGGTGGTCGAACACTGAAGCTTTCTTT
.,TRBV7-9,many,TRBJ1-1,CASSLQGQEAFF,TGTGCCAGCAGCTTGCAGGGGCAAGAAGCTTTCTTT
.,TRBV9,many,TRBJ1-1,CASSAGLLNTEAFF,TGTGCCAGCAGCGCGGGACTGCTGAACACTGAAGCTTTCTTT
TRBD2,TRBV10-2,many,TRBJ2-3,CASSEGRLAGTDTQYF,TGCGCCAGCAGTGAGGGGAGATTAGCGGGTACAGATACGCAGTATTTT
.,TRBV6-1,.,TRBJ2-7,CASSPSATYEQYF,TGTGCCAGCAGCCCAAGCGCTACCTACGAGCAGTACTTC
.,TRBV2,many,TRBJ2-2,CASSAGRALEAGELFF,TGTGCCAGCAGCGCCGGTCGGGCCCTCGAGGCCGGGGAGCTGTTTTTT
TRBD2,TRBV20-1,once,TRBJ2-1,CSARPLGLAGPYNEQFF,TGCAGTGCTAGGCCCCTAGGACTAGCGGGACCATACAATGAGCAGTTCTTC
TRBD1,TRBV28,many,TRBJ1-1,CASSWDRVNTEAFF,TGTGCCAGCAGCTGGGACAGGGTTAACACTGAAGCTTTCTTT
.,TRBV20-1,many,TRBJ2-6,CSATVTAGANVLTF,TGCAGTGCCACCGTGACAGCTGGGGCCAACGTCCTGACTTTC
.,TRBV20-1,many,TRBJ1-2,CSASGGNYGYTF,TGCAGTGCTAGCGGGGGTAACTATGGCTACACCTTC
.,TRBV10-3,few,TRBJ2-7,CAISEPGLEMDYEQYF,TGTGCCATCAGTGAGCCAGGCCTAGAAATGGACTACGAGCAGTACTTC
.,TRBV9,many,TRBJ2-2,CASSVEWTGELFF,TGTGCCAGCAGCGTAGAATGGACCGGGGAGCTGTTTTTT
TRBD1,TRBV7-9,many,TRBJ1-2,CASPGDRADGYTF,TGTGCCAGCCCCGGAGACAGGGCGGATGGCTACACCTTC
TRBD2,TRBV6-1,few,TRBJ2-1,CTSLAGCGNEQSF,TGTACATCCCTAGCGGGATGTGGAAATGAGCAGTCCTTC
.,TRBV27,many,TRBJ2-1,CASSLMMGRGEQFF,TGTGCCAGCAGTCTGATGATGGGTCGCGGTGAGCAGTTCTTC
.,TRBV20-1,once,TRBJ2-1,CSARRDPPWDEQFF,TGCAGTGCTAGACGGGACCCCCCTTGGGATGAGCAGTTCTTC